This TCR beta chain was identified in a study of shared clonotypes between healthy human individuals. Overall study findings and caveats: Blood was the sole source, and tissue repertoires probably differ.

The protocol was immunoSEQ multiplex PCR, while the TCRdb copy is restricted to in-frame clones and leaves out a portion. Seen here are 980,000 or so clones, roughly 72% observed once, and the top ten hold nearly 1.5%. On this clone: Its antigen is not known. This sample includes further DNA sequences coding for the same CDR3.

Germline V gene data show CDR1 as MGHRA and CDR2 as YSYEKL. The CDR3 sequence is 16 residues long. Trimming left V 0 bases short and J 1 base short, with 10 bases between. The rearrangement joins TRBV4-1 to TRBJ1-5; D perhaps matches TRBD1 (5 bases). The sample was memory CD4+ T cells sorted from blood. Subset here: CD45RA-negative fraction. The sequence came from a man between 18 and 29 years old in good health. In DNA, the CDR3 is TGCGCCAGCAGCCAAGAGGGCGGGGCGAGCAATCAGCCCCAGCATTTT. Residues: CASSQEGGASNQPQHF.